This TCR beta chain was retrieved from a study of T cells in Graves' hyperthyroidism and ophthalmopathy. The CDR3 consists of 14 residues. Germline CDR1 KGHSH, CDR2 LQKENI. The germline V and J ends were trimmed by 3 bases and 3 bases, with 11 bases remaining between them. Points from the study as a whole: Ophthalmopathy got predicted by the model a median approximately 6.4 months before its onset.

Amplified TCR beta CDR3 regions derived from RNA transcripts. The HTBI set primed first-round TCR CDR3 RT-PCR. TCRdb independently ran MiXCR on the multiplex PCR reads; one entry per CDR3 protein. The data contain fewer than 200,000 distinct CDR3 sequences, 9.4% of them singletons. This clonotype has ten or more counts. The antigen is unknown. The sequencing sample was made of blood. The clonotype comes from a woman aged 18-35 years with Graves' hyperthyroidism that later progressed to Graves' ophthalmopathy. The chain combines TRBV18 with TRBJ1-2; D is unclear. The CDR3 nucleotides are TGTGCCAGCTCACCTTCCGGAGCCGACTATGGCTACACCTTC. Amino acid sequence: CASSPSGADYGYTF. Combining the CDR3 with reference TRBV18 and TRBJ1-2 gives the whole variable domain NAGVMQNPRHLVRRRGQEARLRCSPMKGHSHVYWYRQLPEEGLKFMVYLQKENIIDESGMPKERFSAEFPKEGPSILRIQQVVRGDSAAYFCASSPSGADYGYTFGSGTRLTVV.